The 29 T cell receptor beta chains listed next were all sequenced from one sample in a study of OX40 agonist ivuxolimab in advanced cancers. Clones were read by immunoSEQ multiplex PCR, and TCRdb kept only the in-frame ones, dropping some. Among about 55,000 clones, 70% to 85% were seen once, and the ten largest hold approximately 6.8%. Sequencing was performed on CD4+ or CD8+ T cells sorted from blood, taken in a trial of the OX40 agonist ivuxolimab. The source of these receptors is an adult with an advanced solid tumor such as melanoma, head and neck, liver or kidney cancer.

The chain uses TRBV7-2 and TRBJ1-2; TRBD1 aligns across 9 bases. Germline V gene lookup returns CDR1 SGHTA and CDR2 FQGNSA. The length of the CDR3 is 13 residues. The V and J ends lost 5 bases and 8 bases, in that order; junction bases with no gene match: 6. The CDR3 DNA reads TGTGCCAGCAGCCTATGGACAGGGGACGGCTACACCTTC. It codes for CASSLWTGDGYTF.

The chain joins TRBV5-1 to TRBJ1-2; D remains ambiguous. Looked up from germline, CDR1 is SGHRS and CDR2 is YFSETQ. The CDR3 sequence is 13 residues long. V was cut by 3 bases and J by 6 bases, with 12 bases left in between. CDR3 nucleotide sequence: TGCGCCAGCAGCTGGGCCGAACTTGATGGCTACACCTTC. Its protein is CASSWAELDGYTF.

The rearrangement joins TRBV28 to TRBJ1-1; 10 nucleotides agree with TRBD1. Germline V CDR1 and CDR2: MDHEN, SYDVKM. J was trimmed by 12 bases and V by 3 bases; bases with no gene match: 7. The CDR3 extends over 13 amino acids. CDR3 DNA: TGTGCCAGCAGTTTGTTGACAGGGGGCCGAACTTTCTTT. Its translation is CASSLLTGGRTFF.

V and J are TRBV7-2 and TRBJ2-6; TRBD1 matches at 8 bases. CDR1 is SGHTA, CDR2 FQGNSA, per germline. V gave up 4 bases and J gave up 1 base; unmatched junction bases: 9. CDR3 length: 18 amino acids. CDR3 loop: CASSSQTGVISGANVLTF. In nucleotides, the CDR3 is TGTGCCAGCAGCTCACAGACAGGGGTTATTTCTGGGGCCAACGTCCTGACTTTC.

V is TRBV6-4 and J is TRBJ1-6; TRBD1 agrees at 8 bases. V dropped 7 bases and J dropped 12; count of bases not matched to a gene: 17. The CDR3 runs 16 residues. CDR1 and CDR2 from the germline V gene are MRHNA and SNTAGT. In nucleotides, the CDR3 is TGTGCCAGCACCCCCGGACAGGGAACCCGATTTAAACCCCTCCACTTT. This codes for CASTPGQGTRFKPLHF.

The chain has TRBV7-8 and TRBJ1-2; TRBD1 might be the D (6 bases). This CDR3 has 15 amino acids. V was shortened by 5 bases and J by 3 bases, with 16 bases between the two germline ends. Germline V CDR1 and CDR2: SGHVS, FQNEAQ. CDR3 loop: CASSPHRVPYYGYTF. CDR3 DNA sequence: TGTGCCAGCAGCCCCCACAGGGTTCCTTACTATGGCTACACCTTC.

The chain links TRBV7-2 to TRBJ1-1, with D perhaps matching TRBD1 (5 bases). The CDR3 contains 14 residues. CDR1 is SGHTA, CDR2 FQGNSA, per germline. With 0 bases removed from V and 8 bases from J, the gap between germline ends came to 13 bases. This CDR3 is CASSLAWMGDEAFF. CDR3 nucleotide sequence: TGTGCCAGCAGCTTAGCGTGGATGGGGGACGAAGCTTTCTTT.

J is TRBJ2-1 and V is TRBV11-2; D unresolved. Germline V lookup: CDR1 SGHAT, CDR2 FQNNGV. The CDR3 has 13 amino acids. Between the trimmed V and J ends, which lost 0 bases and 6 bases, there was a span of 6 bases. DNA for the CDR3: TGTGCCAGCAGCTTAGACGGATTCAATGAGCAGTTCTTC. It codes for CASSLDGFNEQFF.

The rearrangement joins TRBV7-2 to TRBJ2-5, with a tentative D call TRBD2 (6 bases). V dropped 5 bases and J dropped 2 bases, with 12 bases sitting between them. The V gene's germline CDR1 is SGHTA and CDR2 FQGNSA. This CDR3 has 14 amino acids. The CDR3 DNA is TGTGCCAGCAGCCTCGGGACTTCTCAAGAGACCCAGTACTTC. This translates into CASSLGTSQETQYF. The whole variable domain, filled in from reference TRBV7-2 and TRBJ2-5, reads GAGVSQSPSNKVTEKGKDVELRCDPISGHTALYWYRQSLGQGLEFLIYFQGNSAPDKSGLPSDRFSAERTGGSVSTLTIQRTQQEDSAVYLCASSLGTSQETQYFGPGTRLLVL.

This chain uses TRBV19 with TRBJ1-6; D might be TRBD1 (6 bases). In germline, CDR1 is LNHDA, CDR2 SQIVND (reference sequence). The CDR3 spans 19 residues. V lost 5 bases and J lost 0, with 20 bases in between. The CDR3 DNA reads as TGTGCCAGTAGTCCCTTCCGGACAGTTTATAGCTCCTATAATTCACCCCTCCACTTT. Protein: CASSPFRTVYSSYNSPLHF.

The CDR3 loop reads CASSGWTSGANVLTF. In DNA form, the CDR3 reads TGTGCCAGCAGCGGCTGGACCTCTGGGGCCAACGTCCTGACTTTC. The chain couples TRBV5-6 to TRBJ2-6; D unresolved. Trimming took 4 bases from V and 0 from J, leaving 8 bases between them. Germline V gene lookup returns CDR1 SGHDT and CDR2 YYEEEE. CDR3 size: 15 residues.

The gene calls are TRBV19 and TRBJ1-1, with 8 positions matching TRBD1. Trimming removed 4 bases from V and 1 base from J; junction bases left unmatched: 8. This CDR3 has 16 amino acids. Per germline, CDR1 LNHDA and CDR2 SQIVND (reference sequence). CDR3 sequence reads: CASSRRTGTGNTEAFF. Here the CDR3 DNA reads TGTGCCAGTAGTAGAAGAACCGGGACAGGGAACACTGAAGCTTTCTTT.

This clone was seen a few times. The J gene is TRBJ1-1, the V gene TRBV18, with D uncertain. Germline CDR1 and CDR2: KGHSH and LQKENI. V lost 5 bases, J lost 1 base, and 8 bases lay in between. The CDR3 sequence is 13 residues long. In DNA, the CDR3 is TGTGCCAGCTCATCACAGCAGAACACTGAAGCTTTCTTT. Translated: CASSSQQNTEAFF.

In its sample, this clone ranks as medium-sized (0.01 to 0.1%). The chain joins TRBV7-6 to TRBJ2-1; TRBD1 agrees at 7 bases. The CDR3 is made up of 17 amino acids. Germline-derived CDR1 and CDR2 are SGHVS and FNYEAQ. After removal of 7 bases from V and 4 bases from J, the junction contained 16 bases not matched to a gene. DNA of the CDR3: TGTGCCAGCACCGTTAGGGCGAACAGGGGCGAATACAATGAGCAGTTCTTC. This encodes CASTVRANRGEYNEQFF. The full variable domain, with the rest looked up from reference TRBV7-6 and TRBJ2-1, is GAGVSQSPRYKVTKRGQDVALRCDPISGHVSLYWYRQALGQGPEFLTYFNYEAQQDKSGLPNDRFSAERPEGSISTLTIQRTEQRDSAMYRCASTVRANRGEYNEQFFGPGTRLTVL.

The CDR3 nucleotides are TGTGCCAGCAGACCAAATAGCGGGTCAACCTACGAGCAGTACTTC. Its protein is CASRPNSGSTYEQYF. The chain is built from TRBV6-5 and TRBJ2-7; 7 positions match TRBD2. The CDR3 covers 15 residues. Germline V CDR1 and CDR2: MNHEY, SVGAGI. J was trimmed by 2 bases and V by 6 bases; bases with no gene match: 10.

The chain combines TRBV7-3 with TRBJ2-3, with 8 nucleotides matching TRBD1. Germline V gene lookup returns CDR1 SGHTA and CDR2 FQGTGA. V was clipped by 3 bases and J by 3 bases; unmatched bases: 11. This CDR3 has 17 residues. In DNA, the CDR3 is TGTGCCAGCAGCTTTACCCCGGACAGGGTGAGGACAGATACGCAGTATTTT. Its translation: CASSFTPDRVRTDTQYF.

The rearrangement links TRBV7-2 to TRBJ1-3, with unresolved D. The germline V gene has CDR1 SGHTA and CDR2 FQGNSA. Trimming took off 5 bases at V and 2 bases at J, with 13 bases between the two ends. The CDR3 sequence is 15 residues long. DNA of the CDR3: TGTGCCAGCAGCCCACAAACTGGGCCTGGAAACACCATATATTTT. Its protein product is CASSPQTGPGNTIYF.

The V call is TRBV6-5, the J call TRBJ1-1, with D possibly being TRBD1 (6 bases). CDR3 length equals 15 residues. In germline, CDR1 is MNHEY, CDR2 SVGAGI. V was pared by 6 bases and J by 0 bases, with 14 bases between. The CDR3 reads CASSRYREMNTEAFF. The CDR3 coding sequence is TGTGCCAGCAGCCGCTACAGGGAAATGAACACTGAAGCTTTCTTT.

The chain uses TRBV28 and TRBJ1-5; TRBD1 is a possible D gene (6 bases). The CDR3 consists of 13 residues. The germline CDR1 and CDR2 sequences are MDHEN and SYDVKM. V lost 10 bases and J 6 bases, leaving 16 bases between the germline ends. In DNA, the CDR3 is TGTGCCACCCAGAGGGGGGCTATTCAGCCCCAGCATTTT. It translates to CATQRGAIQPQHF.

This chain links TRBV28 with TRBJ2-2; TRBD2 aligns across 7 bases. Germline-derived CDR1 and CDR2 are MDHEN and SYDVKM. Germline trimming cut 5 bases from V and 3 bases from J; bases unmatched to any gene: 3. The CDR3 runs 14 residues. The CDR3 reads CASSPAGYTGELFF. In nucleotides, the CDR3 is TGTGCCAGCAGTCCAGCGGGGTACACCGGGGAGCTGTTTTTT.

This chain uses TRBV7-2 with TRBJ2-5; D is unresolved. Germline V lookup: CDR1 SGHTA, CDR2 FQGNSA. V was pared by 3 bases and J by 5 bases, with 10 bases between. This CDR3 contains 13 residues. The CDR3 loop is CASSFGPAETQYF. In nucleotides, the CDR3 is TGTGCCAGCAGCTTTGGTCCAGCGGAGACCCAGTACTTC. The complete variable domain, with remaining parts taken from reference TRBV7-2 and TRBJ2-5, reads GAGVSQSPSNKVTEKGKDVELRCDPISGHTALYWYRQSLGQGLEFLIYFQGNSAPDKSGLPSDRFSAERTGGSVSTLTIQRTQQEDSAVYLCASSFGPAETQYFGPGTRLLVL.

This clone showed up just once. The J gene is TRBJ1-5, the V gene TRBV9; 7 nucleotides align to TRBD1. Germline-derived CDR1 and CDR2 are SGDLS and YYNGEE. V gave up 4 bases and J gave up 7 bases; unmatched junction bases: 11. The CDR3 runs 15 residues. The CDR3 DNA follows: TGTGCCAGCAGCCCAGAGCCGGGACAGTGGCAGCCCCAGCATTTT. This codes for CASSPEPGQWQPQHF. The full variable domain, rest sourced from reference TRBV9 and TRBJ1-5, is DSGVTQTPKHLITATGQRVTLRCSPRSGDLSVYWYQQSLDQGLQFLIQYYNGEERAKGNILERFSAQQFPDLHSELNLSSLELGDSALYFCASSPEPGQWQPQHFGDGTRLSIL.

This clone appeared once. The chain joins TRBV7-3 to TRBJ2-7, with TRBD2 identical over 9 bases. The CDR3 runs to 15 residues. V dropped 0 bases and J dropped 4; count of bases not matched to a gene: 4. Germline values: CDR1 SGHTA, CDR2 FQGTGA. CDR3 protein: CASSLTAGGSYEQYF. CDR3 nucleotides: TGTGCCAGCAGCTTAACAGCGGGAGGATCTTACGAGCAGTACTTC.

The rearrangement links TRBV30 to TRBJ2-3; 9 nucleotides match TRBD2. V lost 7 bases, J lost 1 base, and 3 bases stayed unmatched. The CDR3 sequence is 13 residues long. The V gene's germline CDR1 is GTSNPN and CDR2 SVGIG (reference sequence). CDR3: CASSGTGTDTQYF. CDR3 DNA: TGTGCCTCTAGCGGGACCGGCACAGATACGCAGTATTTT. Full variable domain (rest looked up from reference TRBV30 and TRBJ2-3): SQTIHQWPATLVQPVGSPLSLECTVEGTSNPNLYWYRQAAGRGLQLLFYSVGIGQISSEVPQNLSASRPQDRQFILSSKKLLLSDSGFYLCASSGTGTDTQYFGPGTRLTVL.

J is TRBJ2-1 and V is TRBV6-5; 10 bases are shared with TRBD2. Germline V CDR1 and CDR2: MNHEY, SVGAGI. The CDR3 has 15 amino acids. V trimming: 6 bases; J trimming: 4 bases; junction bases outside the gene matches: 6. CDR3 sequence: CASRTTSGLYNEQFF. Here the CDR3 DNA reads TGTGCCAGCAGAACGACTAGCGGGTTATACAATGAGCAGTTCTTC.

The chain is built from TRBV5-1 and TRBJ1-3; maybe TRBD1 (6 bases). The CDR3 contains 13 residues. V lost 3 bases, J lost 4 bases, and 8 bases lay in between. Per the germline V gene, CDR1 is SGHRS and CDR2 is YFSETQ. CDR3 protein: CASSSGTGNTIYF. In nucleotides, the CDR3 is TGCGCCAGCAGCTCCGGGACAGGAAACACCATATATTTT. The whole variable domain, filled in from reference TRBV5-1 and TRBJ1-3, reads KAGVTQTPRYLIKTRGQQVTLSCSPISGHRSVSWYQQTPGQGLQFLFEYFSETQRNKGNFPGRFSGRQFSNSRSEMNVSTLELGDSALYLCASSSGTGNTIYFGEGSWLTVV.

In this sample, this clone turned up once. The chain recombines TRBV5-1 with TRBJ1-1, with a tentative D call TRBD1 (6 bases). The CDR3 is 13 residues long. Trimming shortened V by 0 bases and J by 7 bases, and 10 bases separated the two germline ends. The germline gives CDR1 SGHRS, CDR2 YFSETQ. CDR3 nucleotide sequence: TGCGCCAGCAGCTTGGACAGGGCGGGTGAAGCTTTCTTT. It yields the protein CASSLDRAGEAFF.

The table lists this clone with a few counts. V is TRBV10-3 and J is TRBJ1-6; D may be TRBD1 (5 bases). CDR1 is ENHRY, CDR2 SYGVKD, per germline. With 10 bases removed from V and 8 bases from J, the gap between germline ends came to 18 bases. The CDR3 contains 14 residues. The CDR3 nucleotides read TGTGCCACCAAGGGACGAGACAGCTATTCACCCCTCCACTTT. This translates into CATKGRDSYSPLHF.

The CDR3 region has the DNA TGTGCCAGCAGCTTAGGGGTAGATGGGACAGTTCTCTACGAGCAGTACTTC. Encoded protein: CASSLGVDGTVLYEQYF. The V and J genes are TRBV7-2 and TRBJ2-5; 7 bases align to TRBD1. The assigned J gene may be wrong: the sequence end matches TRBJ2-7 better. Germline values: CDR1 SGHTA, CDR2 FQGNSA. The CDR3 has 17 amino acids.